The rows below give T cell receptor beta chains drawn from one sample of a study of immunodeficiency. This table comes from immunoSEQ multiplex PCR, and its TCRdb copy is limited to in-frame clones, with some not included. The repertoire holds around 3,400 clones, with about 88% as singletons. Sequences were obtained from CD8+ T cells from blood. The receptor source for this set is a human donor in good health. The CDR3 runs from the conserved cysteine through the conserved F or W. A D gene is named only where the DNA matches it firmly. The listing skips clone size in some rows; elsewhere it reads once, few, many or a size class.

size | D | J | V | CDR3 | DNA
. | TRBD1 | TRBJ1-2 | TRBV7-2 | CASSLTGLGPGNGYTF | TGTGCCAGCAGCTTGACAGGGCTCGGCCCGGGGAATGGCTACACCTTC
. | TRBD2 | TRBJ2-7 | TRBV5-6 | CASSLATGLVAYEQYF | TGTGCCAGCAGCTTGGCCACGGGACTAGTAGCCTACGAGCAGTACTTC
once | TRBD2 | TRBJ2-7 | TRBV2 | CASSESGGIRYEQYF | TGTGCCAGCAGTGAATCGGGGGGTATTCGCTACGAGCAGTACTTC
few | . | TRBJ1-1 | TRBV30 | CAWSIQILNTEAFF | TGTGCCTGGAGCATACAGATTCTGAACACTGAAGCTTTCTTT
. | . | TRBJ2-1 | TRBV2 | CASSRPLDGGTVYNEQFF | TGTGCCAGCAGTCGGCCTTTGGATGGCGGGACAGTCTACAATGAGCAGTTCTTC
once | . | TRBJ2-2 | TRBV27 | CASSLAQGWTGELFF | TGTGCCAGCAGTTTGGCGCAGGGGTGGACCGGGGAGCTGTTTTTT
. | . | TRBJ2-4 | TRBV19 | CASSPQSVSLPPAKNIQYF | TGTGCCAGTAGCCCTCAGTCGGTTAGTCTCCCTCCAGCCAAAAACATTCAGTACTTC
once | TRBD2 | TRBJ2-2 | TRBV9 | CASSPSSGSGTGELFF | TGTGCCAGCAGCCCCTCAAGCGGGAGCGGCACCGGGGAGCTGTTTTTT
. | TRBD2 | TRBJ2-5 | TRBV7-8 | CASSSTSGRARETQYF | TGTGCCAGCAGCTCGACTAGCGGGCGGGCCAGGGAGACCCAGTACTTC
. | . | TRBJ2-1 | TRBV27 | CASSLETDGDEQFF | TGTGCCAGCAGTTTGGAGACGGACGGGGATGAGCAGTTCTTC
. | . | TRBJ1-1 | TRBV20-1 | CSASLGVEGSVTEAFF | TGCAGTGCTAGTCTGGGCGTGGAGGGGTCGGTCACTGAAGCTTTCTTT
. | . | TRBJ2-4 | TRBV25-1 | CASSEEGRINIQYF | TGTGCCAGCAGTGAGGAAGGGCGGATAAACATTCAGTACTTC
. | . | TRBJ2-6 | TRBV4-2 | CASSQDQGSGANVLTF | TGTGCCAGCAGCCAAGATCAGGGCTCTGGGGCCAACGTCCTGACTTTC
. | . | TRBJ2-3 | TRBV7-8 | CASRPASTDTQYF | TGTGCCAGCAGACCAGCAAGCACAGATACGCAGTATTTT
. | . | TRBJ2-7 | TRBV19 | CASSPQLLYEQYF | TGTGCCAGTAGTCCCCAATTGTTGTACGAGCAGTACTTC
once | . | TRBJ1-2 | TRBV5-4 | CASSLVTGHYGYTF | TGTGCCAGCAGCTTGGTGACCGGGCACTATGGCTACACCTTC
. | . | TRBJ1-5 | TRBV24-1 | CATSAEQPQHF | TGTGCCACCAGTGCGGAACAGCCCCAGCATTTT
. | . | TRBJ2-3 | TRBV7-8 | CASSLGPASGGDTQYF | TGTGCCAGCAGCTTAGGTCCAGCATCTGGCGGGGATACGCAGTATTTT
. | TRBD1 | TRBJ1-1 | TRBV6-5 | CASSYSGTANTEAFF | TGTGCCAGCAGTTACTCCGGGACAGCGAACACTGAAGCTTTCTTT
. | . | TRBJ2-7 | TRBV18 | CASSPPDSYEQYF | TGTGCCAGCTCACCACCCGACTCCTACGAGCAGTACTTC
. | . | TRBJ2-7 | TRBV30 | CAWTVLDNSYEQYF | TGTGCCTGGACCGTACTGGATAACTCCTACGAGCAGTACTTC
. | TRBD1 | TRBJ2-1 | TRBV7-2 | CASSYIPGQGGDEQFF | TGTGCCAGCAGTTACATTCCGGGACAGGGGGGTGATGAGCAGTTCTTC